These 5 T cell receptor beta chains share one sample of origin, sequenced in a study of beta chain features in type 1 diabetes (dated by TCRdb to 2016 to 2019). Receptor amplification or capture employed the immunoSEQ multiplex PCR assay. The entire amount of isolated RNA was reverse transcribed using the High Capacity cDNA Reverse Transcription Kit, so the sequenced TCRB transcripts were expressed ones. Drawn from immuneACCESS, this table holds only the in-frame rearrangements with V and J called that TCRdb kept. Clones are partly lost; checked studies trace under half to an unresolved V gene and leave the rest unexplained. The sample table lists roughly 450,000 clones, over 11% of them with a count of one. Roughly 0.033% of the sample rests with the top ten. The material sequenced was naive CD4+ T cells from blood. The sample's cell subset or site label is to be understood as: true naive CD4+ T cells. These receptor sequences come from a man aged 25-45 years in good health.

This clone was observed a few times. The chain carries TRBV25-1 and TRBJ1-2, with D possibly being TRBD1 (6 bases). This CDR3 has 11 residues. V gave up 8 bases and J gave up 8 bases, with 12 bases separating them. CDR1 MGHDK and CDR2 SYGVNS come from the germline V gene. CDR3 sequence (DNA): TGTGCCAGCCGAGGGACACCCGGCTACACCTTC. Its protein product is CASRGTPGYTF.

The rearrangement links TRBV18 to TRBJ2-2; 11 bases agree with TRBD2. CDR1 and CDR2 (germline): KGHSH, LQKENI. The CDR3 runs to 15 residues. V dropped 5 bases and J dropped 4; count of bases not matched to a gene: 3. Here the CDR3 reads CASSTTSGITGELFF. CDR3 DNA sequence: TGTGCCAGCTCAACGACTAGCGGGATCACCGGGGAGCTGTTTTTT.

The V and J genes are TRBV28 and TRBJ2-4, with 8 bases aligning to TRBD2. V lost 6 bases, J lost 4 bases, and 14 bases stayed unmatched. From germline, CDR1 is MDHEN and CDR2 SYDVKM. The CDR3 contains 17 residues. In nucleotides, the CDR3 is TGTGCCAGCAGATCCGAGTTCGGGAGGGGGTCGAAAAACATTCAGTACTTC. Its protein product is CASRSEFGRGSKNIQYF.

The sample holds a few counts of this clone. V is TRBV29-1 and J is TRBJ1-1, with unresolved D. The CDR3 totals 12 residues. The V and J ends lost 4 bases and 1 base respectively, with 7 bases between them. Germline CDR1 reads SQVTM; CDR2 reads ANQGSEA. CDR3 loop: CSVVWGNTEAFF. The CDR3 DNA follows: TGCAGCGTTGTTTGGGGGAACACTGAAGCTTTCTTT. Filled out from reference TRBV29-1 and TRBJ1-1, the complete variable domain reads SAVISQKPSRDICQRGTSLTIQCQVDSQVTMMFWYRQQPGQSLTLIATANQGSEATYESGFVIDKFPISRPNLTFSTLTVSNMSPEDSSIYLCSVVWGNTEAFFGQGTRLTVV.

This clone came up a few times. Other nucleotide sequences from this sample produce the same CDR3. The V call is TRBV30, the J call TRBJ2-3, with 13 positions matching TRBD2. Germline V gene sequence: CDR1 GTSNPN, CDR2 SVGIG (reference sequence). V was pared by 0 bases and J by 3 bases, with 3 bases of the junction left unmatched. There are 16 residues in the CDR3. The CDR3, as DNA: TGTGCCTGGAGTGTGGGACTAGCGGGGCCGACAGATACGCAGTATTTT. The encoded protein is CAWSVGLAGPTDTQYF.